The 24 T cell receptor beta chains reported below all come from one sample, sequenced in a study of shared clonotypes between healthy human individuals. Libraries were prepared by immunoSEQ multiplex PCR; TCRdb keeps only in-frame clonotypes and omits some of them. The table has some 2,500,000 clones, around 93% seen once. The sequenced sample consisted of naive CD4+ T cells from PBMCs. Subset noted: CD45RA+ positively selected. All receptors derive from a man in his late teens or twenties in good health. Some clones in this sample may be carry-over from other donors' samples.

The V gene is TRBV10-3, the J gene TRBJ1-1; perhaps TRBD1 as D (6 bases). The length of the CDR3 is 15 residues. Germline V CDR1 and CDR2: ENHRY, SYGVKD. V shed 5 bases and J shed 0 bases, with 13 bases lying between them. The CDR3 loop reads CAISRSDSLNTEAFF. CDR3 bases: TGTGCCATCAGTCGCTCGGACAGCTTGAACACTGAAGCTTTCTTT.

V gene TRBV5-6 combines with J gene TRBJ1-3; D might be TRBD1 (6 bases). V gave up 4 bases and J gave up 2 bases, with 10 bases separating them. The CDR3 runs to 14 residues. Germline CDR1 is SGHDT and CDR2 is YYEEEE. As DNA, the CDR3 is TGTGCCAGCAGCCTAACAGGGCCTGGAAACACCATATATTTT. Its translation: CASSLTGPGNTIYF. The variable domain in full, with the rest retrieved from reference TRBV5-6 and TRBJ1-3, is DAGVTQSPTHLIKTRGQQVTLRCSPKSGHDTVSWYQQALGQGPQFIFQYYEEEERQRGNFPDRFSGHQFPNYSSELNVNALLLGDSALYLCASSLTGPGNTIYFGEGSWLTVV.

The rearrangement links TRBV11-2 to TRBJ1-1; the match to TRBD1 covers 7 bases. Germline lookup yields CDR1 SGHAT and CDR2 FQNNGV. The CDR3 loop spans 15 amino acids. The V and J ends lost 5 bases and 0 bases, in that order; junction bases with no gene match: 6. Written as DNA, the CDR3 is TGTGCCAGCAGCCTACAGGGGAGAGTGAACACTGAAGCTTTCTTT. Its protein is CASSLQGRVNTEAFF. Complete variable domain (other parts from reference TRBV11-2 and TRBJ1-1): EAGVAQSPRYKIIEKRQSVAFWCNPISGHATLYWYQQILGQGPKLLIQFQNNGVVDDSQLPKDRFSAERLKGVDSTLKIQPAKLEDSAVYLCASSLQGRVNTEAFFGQGTRLTVV.

This clone was counted only a few times. The chain combines TRBV18 with TRBJ1-4; a possible D gene is TRBD1 (5 bases). Germline CDR1 KGHSH, CDR2 LQKENI. There are 15 residues in the CDR3. Between the trimmed V and J ends, which lost 4 bases and 5 bases, there was a span of 14 bases. The CDR3 DNA reads as TGTGCCAGCTCACAGGTCCAGGGAAACAATGAAAAACTGTTTTTT. This translates into CASSQVQGNNEKLFF.

The V and J genes are TRBV28 and TRBJ2-3; D could derive from TRBD1 or TRBD2 (5 bases each). V shed 5 bases and J shed 0 bases, with 12 bases lying between them. The CDR3 has 15 residues. Germline-derived CDR1 and CDR2 are MDHEN and SYDVKM. The CDR3 loop reads CASSAPGPSTDTQYF. The CDR3 coding sequence is TGTGCCAGCAGTGCCCCGGGACCAAGCACAGATACGCAGTATTTT.

The gene calls are TRBV10-2 and TRBJ2-5; D gene unclear. This CDR3 comprises 13 residues. Germline CDR1 and CDR2: WSHSY and SAAADI. V was pared by 3 bases and J by 5 bases, with 10 bases between. The CDR3: CASSDRSRETQYF. Written as DNA, the CDR3 is TGCGCCAGCAGTGATCGTTCGCGGGAGACCCAGTACTTC.

A remark on this clone: Other nucleotide sequences from this sample produce the same CDR3. The chain employs TRBV5-1 and TRBJ2-3; D is undetermined. Trimming pared 0 bases from V and 2 bases from J, leaving 7 bases between. This CDR3 contains 14 residues. Germline CDR1 reads SGHRS; CDR2 reads YFSETQ. DNA for the CDR3: TGCGCCAGCAGCTTGGCGCGGTTCACAGATACGCAGTATTTT. This encodes CASSLARFTDTQYF.

The genes are TRBV5-1 and TRBJ2-6; 12 bases agree with TRBD1. V dropped 3 bases and J dropped 4; count of bases not matched to a gene: 8. This CDR3 spans 18 amino acids. From germline, CDR1 is SGHRS and CDR2 YFSETQ. Here the CDR3 DNA reads TGCGCCAGCAGCTCGCGGGGACAGGGGGCGCTAGGGGCCAACGTCCTGACTTTC. This sequence encodes CASSSRGQGALGANVLTF.

The chain links TRBV2 to TRBJ2-6, with D maybe TRBD1 (6 bases). Trimming took off 7 bases at V and 4 bases at J, with 20 bases between the two ends. The CDR3 extends over 17 amino acids. Germline assignment: CDR1 SNHLY and CDR2 FYNNEI. The chain's CDR3 is CASTRDRTPSGANVLTF. The CDR3 DNA follows: TGTGCCAGCACGAGAGACAGGACGCCCTCCGGGGCCAACGTCCTGACTTTC.

The CDR3 loop reads CASSARSYNEQFF. For the CDR3, the DNA is TGTGCCAGCAGTGCGAGGTCGTACAATGAGCAGTTCTTC. The chain couples TRBV27 to TRBJ2-1, with D hard to call. The germline CDR1 and CDR2 sequences are MNHEY and SMNVEV (reference sequence). CDR3 length equals 13 residues. V lost 5 bases to trimming and J lost 4 bases, with 9 bases between them.

V usage is TRBV28 and J usage is TRBJ2-7; no clear D gene. The germline V gene encodes CDR1 MDHEN and CDR2 SYDVKM. V lost 7 bases and J lost 4, with 8 bases in between. The CDR3 has 11 residues. The CDR3 coding sequence is TGTGCCAGCACGTCTGGGTACGAGCAGTACTTC. Translating gives CASTSGYEQYF.

Turning to this clone: Other DNA sequences in the sample encode the same CDR3. This chain uses TRBV5-1 with TRBJ1-5; D is possibly TRBD1 (5 bases). Trimming left V 0 bases short and J 6 bases short, with 10 bases between. This CDR3 is 14 amino acids long. CDR1 is SGHRS, CDR2 YFSETQ, per germline. The CDR3 DNA reads TGCGCCAGCAGCTTGGGCAGGGAAGGTCAGCCCCAGCATTTT. Translation gives CASSLGREGQPQHF.

The rearrangement uses TRBV6-1 and TRBJ1-5, with unresolved D. Trimming removed 1 base at V and 3 bases at J, with 10 bases between. This CDR3 is built from 15 residues. Per germline, CDR1 MNHNS and CDR2 SASEGT. The CDR3 here is CASSEGLTVNQPQHF. The CDR3, as DNA: TGTGCCAGCAGTGAAGGTTTGACCGTCAATCAGCCCCAGCATTTT.

Turning to this clone: A read error may account for a junction end that differs from germline. The rearrangement uses TRBV20-1 and TRBJ1-1; 8 bases fit TRBD1. In germline, CDR1 is DFQATT, CDR2 SNEGSKA (reference sequence). The CDR3 runs to 11 residues. The CDR3 nucleotides are TGCAGTGCTCCAGGGGGCGTTGAAACTTTCTTT. Translated: CSAPGGVETFF.

Here the CDR3 reads CSARRLAGVAEQFF. As DNA, the CDR3 is TGCAGCGCCCGTCGACTAGCGGGAGTCGCTGAGCAGTTCTTC. The chain is built from TRBV29-1 and TRBJ2-1; 12 positions match TRBD2. The germline gives CDR1 SQVTM, CDR2 ANQGSEA. This CDR3 contains 14 residues. With V trimmed by 7 bases and J by 9 bases, 10 bases remained unmatched.

The chain employs TRBV6-5 and TRBJ2-3; the D gene is possibly TRBD1 (5 bases). Germline-derived CDR1 and CDR2 are MNHEY and SVGAGI. This CDR3 region has 14 residues. V was clipped by 2 bases and J by 4 bases, with 10 bases between them. The DNA of the CDR3 is TGTGCCAGCAGTTACAGCAGGGTCCCAGATACGCAGTATTTT. This codes for CASSYSRVPDTQYF.

In the case of this clone: The sample holds other DNA sequences that translate to the same CDR3. The chain employs TRBV2 and TRBJ2-5; D is undetermined. Trimming shortened V by 3 bases and J by 4 bases, and 6 bases separated the two germline ends. Germline CDR1 reads SNHLY; CDR2 reads FYNNEI. The CDR3 spans 12 residues. The CDR3 region has the DNA TGTGCCAGCAGTGAGGCACGAGAGACCCAGTACTTC. It codes for CASSEARETQYF. Together with reference TRBV2 and TRBJ2-5, the CDR3 gives the full variable domain: EPEVTQTPSHQVTQMGQEVILRCVPISNHLYFYWYRQILGQKVEFLVSFYNNEISEKSEIFDDQFSVERPDGSNFTLKIRSTKLEDSAMYFCASSEARETQYFGPGTRLLVL.

The V call is TRBV18, the J call TRBJ1-1; a possible D gene is TRBD1 (6 bases). Per germline, CDR1 KGHSH and CDR2 LQKENI. Between the trimmed V and J ends, which lost 4 bases and 2 bases, there was a span of 17 bases. The CDR3 totals 16 residues. The CDR3 protein is CASSLQGALTNTEAFF. DNA for the CDR3: TGTGCCAGCTCACTACAGGGCGCCTTGACTAACACTGAAGCTTTCTTT.

The CDR3 loop reads CASSLSRPTSYEQYF. DNA of the CDR3: TGTGCCAGCAGTTTATCTCGGCCTACCTCCTACGAGCAGTACTTC. The chain combines TRBV27 with TRBJ2-7; no definite D call. Trimming left V 0 bases short and J 0 bases short, with 9 bases between. The CDR3 loop spans 15 amino acids. Germline lookup yields CDR1 MNHEY and CDR2 SMNVEV (reference sequence).

This chain connects TRBV27 to TRBJ2-3; 11 bases line up with TRBD2. The length of the CDR3 is 17 residues. CDR1 is MNHEY, CDR2 SMNVEV, per germline (reference sequence). V lost 5 bases, J lost 1 base, and 8 bases stayed unmatched. CDR3 residues: CASSTTLAGGRTDTQYF. The CDR3 DNA follows: TGTGCCAGCAGTACTACTCTAGCGGGAGGACGCACAGATACGCAGTATTTT.

V usage is TRBV5-1 and J usage is TRBJ1-2, with D possibly TRBD1 on 5 matching bases. Per germline, CDR1 SGHRS and CDR2 YFSETQ. This CDR3 has 10 amino acids. The V end was cut by 9 bases, the J end by 10 bases, with 13 bases between. The CDR3 spells CANPSGTYTF. The CDR3 region has the DNA TGCGCCAACCCATCCGGGACCTACACCTTC.

The V gene is TRBV7-6, the J gene TRBJ1-2, with TRBD1 matching over 10 bases. Germline CDR1 SGHVS, CDR2 FNYEAQ. The CDR3 is made up of 16 amino acids. V was pared by 5 bases and J by 4 bases, with 10 bases of the junction left unmatched. This chain's CDR3 is CASSPTTGGFGYGYTF. The CDR3 nucleotides are TGTGCCAGCAGCCCAACGACAGGGGGCTTCGGCTATGGCTACACCTTC.

The chain employs TRBV7-9 and TRBJ2-5; D unresolved. The V and J ends lost 6 bases and 1 base respectively, with 15 bases between them. The germline V gene has CDR1 SEHNR and CDR2 FQNEAQ (reference sequence). The length of the CDR3 is 15 residues. CDR3 coding DNA: TGTGCCAGCAGTCCCTGGGTTGCAGTCCAAGAGACCCAGTACTTC. Protein: CASSPWVAVQETQYF.

The V and J genes are TRBV7-9 and TRBJ1-2; D is perhaps TRBD1 (5 bases). The V gene's germline CDR1 is SEHNR and CDR2 FQNEAQ (reference sequence). The CDR3 has 16 amino acids. Trimming removed 0 bases from V and 4 bases from J, with 15 bases in between. The CDR3 loop reads CASSLARGGLGYGYTF. For the CDR3, the DNA is TGTGCCAGCAGCTTAGCCCGGGGGGGGTTGGGCTATGGCTACACCTTC.